These 19 T cell receptor beta chains came from one sample sequenced in a study of T cell responses to AZD1222 COVID-19 vaccine. The method was immunoSEQ multiplex PCR; TCRdb's version includes in-frame clones alone and lacks a portion of them. Altogether under 150,000 clones are present, more than 85% being singletons, with the ten largest covering approximately 3.4%. The sample here was peripheral blood, taken on day 0 of AZD1222 vaccination. The receptor set was obtained from an adult in good health.

J is TRBJ1-1 and V is TRBV3-1 (or the pseudogene TRBV3-2); weak D call: TRBD1 (6 bases). Trimming took off 0 bases at V and 0 bases at J, with 14 bases between the two ends. Germline V lookup: CDR1 LGHDT, CDR2 YNNKEL (reference sequence). CDR3 length: 17 amino acids. CDR3 sequence: CASSQDGRGQMNTEAFF. CDR3 in DNA: TGTGCCAGCAGCCAAGATGGAAGGGGACAAATGAACACTGAAGCTTTCTTT.

The V call is TRBV19, the J call TRBJ2-3, with a tentative D call TRBD2 (5 bases). Per germline, CDR1 LNHDA and CDR2 SQIVND (reference sequence). V was cut by 6 bases and J by 3 bases, with 19 bases left in between. The CDR3 consists of 16 residues. The CDR3 reads CASSPTRVVRTDTQYF. DNA of the CDR3: TGTGCCAGTAGCCCAACTAGGGTCGTCCGGACAGATACGCAGTATTTT.

The chain combines TRBV5-4 with TRBJ1-2; 9 nucleotides match TRBD1. With V trimmed by 2 bases and J by 5 bases, 7 bases remained unmatched. The germline V gene encodes CDR1 SGHNT and CDR2 YYREEE (reference sequence). There are 15 residues in the CDR3. CDR3 region: CASSLGQGRVYGYTF. The CDR3 region has the DNA TGTGCCAGCAGCTTAGGACAGGGGCGAGTTTATGGCTACACCTTC.

The rearrangement uses TRBV11-2 and TRBJ2-1; 9 bases agree with TRBD2. The CDR3 is 19 amino acids. Germline CDR1 and CDR2: SGHAT and FQNNGV. After removal of 4 bases from V and 0 bases from J, the junction contained 13 bases not matched to a gene. CDR3 DNA: TGTGCCAGCAGCTCCAACGGGCTAGCGGGGTTGAGCTCCTACAATGAGCAGTTCTTC. Translation: CASSSNGLAGLSSYNEQFF. Combining the CDR3 with reference TRBV11-2 and TRBJ2-1 gives the whole variable domain EAGVAQSPRYKIIEKRQSVAFWCNPISGHATLYWYQQILGQGPKLLIQFQNNGVVDDSQLPKDRFSAERLKGVDSTLKIQPAKLEDSAVYLCASSSNGLAGLSSYNEQFFGPGTRLTVL.

This rearrangement joins TRBV24-1 to TRBJ2-1; 11 bases are shared with TRBD2. Germline trimming cut 4 bases from V and 4 bases from J; bases unmatched to any gene: 8. The V gene's germline CDR1 is KGHDR and CDR2 SFDVKD. This CDR3 has 17 residues. The CDR3 sequence is CATSEVTSGGRYNEQFF. The CDR3 nucleotides are TGTGCCACCAGTGAGGTTACTAGCGGGGGACGGTACAATGAGCAGTTCTTC.

This chain links TRBV19 with TRBJ2-1; the D is unclear. This CDR3 is built from 18 residues. V was shortened by 2 bases and J by 7 bases, with 24 bases between the two germline ends. Germline CDR1 is LNHDA and CDR2 is SQIVND (reference sequence). CDR3 in amino acids: CASSISNTGSFFINEQFF. The CDR3 DNA follows: TGTGCCAGTAGTATATCCAACACGGGTAGCTTCTTCATAAATGAGCAGTTCTTC.

The gene calls are TRBV6-2 or TRBV6-3 and TRBJ1-1; D is unresolved. Germline V CDR1 and CDR2: MNHEY, SVGEGT. The CDR3 sequence is 13 residues long. Trimming left V 2 bases short and J 4 bases short, with 8 bases between. CDR3 in amino acids: CASSYRAGTEAFF. As DNA, the CDR3 is TGTGCCAGCAGTTACCGGGCGGGCACTGAAGCTTTCTTT.

The chain combines TRBV4-1 with TRBJ1-4; 10 bases are a match to TRBD1. The CDR3 sequence is 15 residues long. V trimming: 1 base; J trimming: 6 bases; junction bases outside the gene matches: 2. Germline-derived CDR1 and CDR2 are MGHRA and YSYEKL. The CDR3 sequence: CASSQVGTGDEKLFF. Written as DNA, the CDR3 is TGCGCCAGCAGCCAAGTAGGGACAGGGGATGAAAAACTGTTTTTT.

This sequence joins TRBV28 and TRBJ1-6; weak D call: TRBD1 (5 bases). Trimming stripped 2 bases from V and 10 bases from J, with 12 bases between. The CDR3 is made up of 14 amino acids. Germline V gene sequence: CDR1 MDHEN, CDR2 SYDVKM. CDR3: CASSLHPRGSPLHF. The CDR3 bases are TGTGCCAGCAGTTTACACCCTCGGGGCTCACCCCTCCACTTT.

V gene TRBV28 combines with J gene TRBJ2-4; a weak D match, TRBD1 (5 bases). Trimming removed 6 bases from V and 0 bases from J, with 12 bases in between. CDR1 is MDHEN and CDR2 is SYDVKM in the germline V gene. This CDR3 contains 15 residues. CDR3 amino acids: CASSPTGLAKNIQYF. For the CDR3, the DNA is TGTGCCAGCAGCCCCACAGGTCTAGCCAAAAACATTCAGTACTTC. Filled out from reference TRBV28 and TRBJ2-4, the complete variable domain reads DVKVTQSSRYLVKRTGEKVFLECVQDMDHENMFWYRQDPGLGLRLIYFSYDVKMKEKGDIPEGYSVSREKKERFSLILESASTNQTSMYLCASSPTGLAKNIQYFGAGTRLSVL.

This CDR3 is CASSYRLAGSTGELFF. In DNA, the CDR3 is TGTGCCAGCAGCTACAGACTAGCGGGATCCACCGGGGAGCTGTTTTTT. The chain combines TRBV7-8 with TRBJ2-2; 11 bases fit TRBD2. The ends lost 4 bases at V and 4 bases at J; junction bases unmatched: 5. The CDR3 loop spans 16 amino acids. Germline CDR1 is SGHVS and CDR2 is FQNEAQ.

The rearrangement links TRBV5-4 to TRBJ2-7, with 11 bases fitting TRBD2. The CDR3 is 15 residues long. Germline loops: CDR1 SGHNT, CDR2 YYREEE (reference sequence). Germline trimming cut 2 bases from V and 0 bases from J; bases unmatched to any gene: 1. The CDR3 reads CASSFGLAGSYEQYF. The CDR3, as DNA: TGTGCCAGCAGCTTTGGACTAGCGGGCTCCTACGAGCAGTACTTC.

This rearrangement joins TRBV28 to TRBJ2-1, with 9 bases matching TRBD2. The CDR3 runs to 15 residues. Germline CDR1 is MDHEN and CDR2 is SYDVKM. The junction had 7 bases not matched to a gene; V was cut back by 5 bases and J by 5 bases. DNA for the CDR3: TGTGCCAGCAGTCTGAGCGGGAGGTGGAACAATGAGCAGTTCTTC. Its protein is CASSLSGRWNNEQFF.

The chain has TRBV27 and TRBJ2-1; D remains unclear. The length of the CDR3 is 11 residues. CDR1 is MNHEY, CDR2 SMNVEV, per germline (reference sequence). V was shortened by 6 bases and J by 3 bases, with 3 bases between the two germline ends. The CDR3 DNA reads as TGTGCCAGCAGCCTCTACAATGAGCAGTTCTTC. This gives the protein CASSLYNEQFF.

The rearrangement uses TRBV25-1 and TRBJ1-4, with D perhaps matching TRBD1 (6 bases). This CDR3 has 18 amino acids. The V gene's germline CDR1 is MGHDK and CDR2 SYGVNS. Trimming shortened V by 5 bases and J by 0 bases, and 19 bases separated the two germline ends. This CDR3 reads CASSSPRGGYTTNEKLFF. Written as DNA, the CDR3 is TGTGCCAGCAGTTCACCACGCGGGGGCTACACAACTAATGAAAAACTGTTTTTT.

The gene calls are TRBV15 and TRBJ1-6; TRBD1 matches 12 bases. The CDR3 consists of 17 residues. V lost 1 base, J lost 7 bases, and 5 bases stayed unmatched. The germline V gene has CDR1 LNHNV and CDR2 YYDKDF (reference sequence). The CDR3 nucleotides are TGTGCCACCAGCAGAGGGGGACAGGGGGCTAGAAATTCACCCCTCCACTTT. This gives the protein CATSRGGQGARNSPLHF.

A single count supports this clone. This chain links TRBV19 with TRBJ1-1; D gene uncertain. V dropped 3 bases and J dropped 5 bases, with 16 bases sitting between them. Germline V gene sequence: CDR1 LNHDA, CDR2 SQIVND (reference sequence). The CDR3 runs to 15 residues. CDR3 loop: CASSIPGSGKTEAFF. DNA for the CDR3: TGTGCCAGTAGTATTCCGGGATCGGGGAAGACTGAAGCTTTCTTT.

The chain recombines TRBV5-3 with TRBJ2-1; 10 nucleotides match TRBD2. TRBV5-3 is designated an ORF whose function remains uncertain. The CDR3 runs 15 residues. V trimming: 3 bases; J trimming: 3 bases; junction bases outside the gene matches: 3. The CDR3 DNA follows: TGTGCCAGAAGCTCCGGACTAGCGGACTACAATGAGCAGTTCTTC. Translating gives CARSSGLADYNEQFF.

The CDR3 region is CSAMYPNEQFF. The CDR3 DNA reads as TGCAGTGCTATGTACCCTAATGAGCAGTTCTTC. The J gene is TRBJ2-1, the V gene TRBV20-1; D unresolved. The CDR3 spans 11 residues. The V end was cut by 4 bases, the J end by 7 bases, with 8 bases between. The V gene's germline CDR1 is DFQATT and CDR2 SNEGSKA (reference sequence).